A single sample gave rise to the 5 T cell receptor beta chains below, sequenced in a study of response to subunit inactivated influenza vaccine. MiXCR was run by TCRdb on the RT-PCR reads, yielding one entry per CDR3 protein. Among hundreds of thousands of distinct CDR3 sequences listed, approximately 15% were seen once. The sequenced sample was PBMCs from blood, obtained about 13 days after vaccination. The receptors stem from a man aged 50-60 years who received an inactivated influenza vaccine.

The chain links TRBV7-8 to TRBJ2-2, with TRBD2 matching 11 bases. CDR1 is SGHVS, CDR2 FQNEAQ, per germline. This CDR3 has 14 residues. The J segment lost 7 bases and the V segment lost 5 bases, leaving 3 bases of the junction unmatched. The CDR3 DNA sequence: TGTGCCAGCAGCCTGGGACTAGCGGTCGGGGAGCTGTTTTTT. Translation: CASSLGLAVGELFF.

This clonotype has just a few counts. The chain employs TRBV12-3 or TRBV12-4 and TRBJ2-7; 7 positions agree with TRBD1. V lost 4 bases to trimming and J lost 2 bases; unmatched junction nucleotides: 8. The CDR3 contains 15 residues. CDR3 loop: CASSSTRDSTYEQYF. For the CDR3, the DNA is TGTGCCAGCAGTTCAACAAGGGACAGCACCTACGAGCAGTACTTC.

CDR3 region: CSASLRVDGYTF. The CDR3 coding sequence is TGCAGTGCTAGCCTCAGGGTCGATGGCTACACCTTC. The chain recombines TRBV20-1 with TRBJ1-2, with TRBD1 as a possible D gene (5 bases). Germline CDR1 and CDR2: DFQATT and SNEGSKA (reference sequence). The length of the CDR3 is 12 residues. V lost 3 bases, J lost 6 bases, and 11 bases lay in between.

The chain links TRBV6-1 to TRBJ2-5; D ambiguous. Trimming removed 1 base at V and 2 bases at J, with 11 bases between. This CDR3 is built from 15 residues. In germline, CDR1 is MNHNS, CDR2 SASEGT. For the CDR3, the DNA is TGTGCCAGCAGTGAAGTGGCGTCTAATCAAGAGACCCAGTACTTC. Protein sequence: CASSEVASNQETQYF.

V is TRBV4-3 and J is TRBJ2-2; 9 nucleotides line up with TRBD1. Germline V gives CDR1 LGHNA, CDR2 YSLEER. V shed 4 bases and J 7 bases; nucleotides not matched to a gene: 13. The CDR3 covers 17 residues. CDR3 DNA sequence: TGCGCCAGCAGCCTACACACGGGACAGGGTATAGTCGGGGAGCTGTTTTTT. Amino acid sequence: CASSLHTGQGIVGELFF.